What follows are 26 T cell receptor beta chains derived from one specimen sequenced in a study of cytomegalovirus exposure and HLA in healthy donors. The PCR made use of 60 Vbeta and 13 Jbeta primers. Data came from immunoSEQ multiplex PCR; TCRdb stores just in-frame clones and leaves some out. The sample contains roughly 110,000 clones, about two thirds of which appear only once. The specimen sequenced was PBMCs. Receptor source: a female donor in good health and CMV-seronegative.

The V call is TRBV28, the J call TRBJ1-3; D call uncertain. V lost 5 bases, J lost 2 bases, and 13 bases lay in between. The germline gives CDR1 MDHEN, CDR2 SYDVKM. This CDR3 spans 15 amino acids. Written as DNA, the CDR3 is TGTGCCAGCAGTCTACTCCGTGAGCCTGGAAACACCATATATTTT. This sequence encodes CASSLLREPGNTIYF.

Of note for this clone: Mismatch with germline at one junction end may stem from a read error. The J gene is TRBJ2-1, the V gene TRBV4-1; D not resolved. Germline-derived CDR1 and CDR2 are MGHRA and YSYEKL. The CDR3 contains 11 residues. CDR3 nucleotide sequence: TGCGCCAGCAGCCATTACAATGAGCGGTTCTTC. Its translation is CASSHYNERFF.

This rearrangement joins TRBV19 to TRBJ1-5, with TRBD1 identical over 8 bases. The V and J ends lost 7 bases and 6 bases, in that order; junction bases with no gene match: 5. The germline V gene has CDR1 LNHDA and CDR2 SQIVND (reference sequence). The CDR3 extends over 13 amino acids. The CDR3 region is CASNQDRAQPQHF. Written as DNA, the CDR3 is TGTGCCAGTAATCAGGACAGGGCTCAGCCCCAGCATTTT.

V gene TRBV6-6 combines with J gene TRBJ1-1; D perhaps matches TRBD1 (6 bases). Trimming cost V 1 base and J 4 bases, with 13 bases left between them. Germline lookup yields CDR1 MNHNY and CDR2 SVGAGI (reference sequence). The CDR3 runs 15 residues. In DNA form, the CDR3 reads TGTGCCAGCAGTTACTTCGCAGGGGAGGGCACTGAAGCTTTCTTT. This codes for CASSYFAGEGTEAFF.

The chain combines TRBV6-1 with TRBJ2-5, with D maybe TRBD2 (5 bases). V gave up 3 bases and J gave up 7 bases, with 12 bases separating them. Germline-derived CDR1 and CDR2 are MNHNS and SASEGT. This CDR3 has 13 residues. The CDR3 coding sequence is TGTGCCAGCAGTGATCTCGGCGCGGGGACCCAGTACTTC. The encoded protein is CASSDLGAGTQYF.

With respect to this clone: At one end, the junction sequence differs from germline, possibly due to a read error. The rearrangement joins TRBV7-9 to TRBJ2-1, with 7 bases matching TRBD2. Germline CDR1 reads SEHNR; CDR2 reads FQNEAQ (reference sequence). This CDR3 spans 13 amino acids. In nucleotides, the CDR3 is TGTTCCAGCGAGGGCGGGAGCTACAATGAGCAGTTCTTC. Translated, it gives CSSEGGSYNEQFF. The full variable domain, its missing parts supplied by reference TRBV7-9 and TRBJ2-1, is DTGVSQNPRHKITKRGQNVTFRCDPISEHNRLYWYRQTLGQGPEFLTYFQNEAQLEKSRLLSDRFSAERPKGSFSTLEIQRTEQGDSAMYLCSSEGGSYNEQFFGPGTRLTVL.

This clone was detected once. The rearrangement joins TRBV29-1 to TRBJ2-1; TRBD2 matches at 11 bases. This CDR3 region has 13 residues. Germline CDR1 is SQVTM and CDR2 is ANQGSEA. Trimming at V came to 7 bases and at J to 9 bases, leaving 8 bases not matched to a gene. The CDR3 reads CSGSGLAVSEQFF. The DNA of the CDR3 is TGCAGCGGATCGGGACTAGCGGTCAGTGAGCAGTTCTTC.

V gene TRBV30 combines with J gene TRBJ2-3, with D unclear. The CDR3 is 13 amino acids. CDR1 and CDR2 (germline): GTSNPN, SVGIG (reference sequence). The V and J ends lost 2 bases and 6 bases respectively, with 12 bases between them. CDR3 in amino acids: CAWSMDSIDTQYF. The CDR3 bases are TGTGCCTGGAGTATGGATAGCATCGATACGCAGTATTTT.

V and J are TRBV19 and TRBJ2-7; D perhaps matches TRBD2 (6 bases). The CDR3 loop spans 14 amino acids. Germline V gives CDR1 LNHDA, CDR2 SQIVND (reference sequence). Trimming pared 5 bases from V and 6 bases from J, leaving 17 bases between. The CDR3 region is CASSSRPLASEQYF. In nucleotides, the CDR3 is TGTGCCAGTAGTTCTCGACCACTAGCTTCCGAGCAGTACTTC.

This clone was detected a few times. This chain links TRBV13 with TRBJ2-5, with D perhaps matching TRBD2 (6 bases). This CDR3 is built from 15 residues. CDR1 PRHDT and CDR2 FYEKMQ come from the germline V gene (reference sequence). V gave up 5 bases and J gave up 2 bases, with 15 bases separating them. The CDR3 here is CASSPILAPQETQYF. The CDR3, as DNA: TGTGCCAGCAGCCCGATACTAGCTCCTCAAGAGACCCAGTACTTC.

The sample holds one count of this clone. The rearrangement links TRBV30 to TRBJ1-2; D remains unclear. Germline CDR1 GTSNPN, CDR2 SVGIG (reference sequence). The V end lost 0 bases, the J end lost 7 bases, and 12 bases lay between the germline ends. The CDR3 is made up of 13 amino acids. The CDR3 loop reads CAWSVGSRAGYTF. DNA of the CDR3: TGTGCCTGGAGTGTAGGGAGCAGAGCTGGCTACACCTTC.

The genes are TRBV30 and TRBJ2-1, with 9 bases lining up with TRBD2. Per germline, CDR1 GTSNPN and CDR2 SVGIG (reference sequence). The ends lost 1 base at V and 6 bases at J; junction bases unmatched: 13. There are 17 residues in the CDR3. CDR3 DNA sequence: TGTGCCTGGAGTGCCCGGGGAGCGGGAGGTTACGCCAATGAGCAGTTCTTC. Protein sequence: CAWSARGAGGYANEQFF.

The V gene is TRBV23-1, the J gene TRBJ2-1; TRBD2 aligns across 7 bases. Being an ORF, TRBV23-1 has a function that is uncertain. With V trimmed by 3 bases and J by 5 bases, 4 bases remained unmatched. The CDR3 spans 14 residues. In nucleotides, the CDR3 is TGCGCCAGCAGTCAGCACCGGGAGGACAATGAGCAGTTCTTC. Encoded protein: CASSQHREDNEQFF.

The chain combines TRBV28 with TRBJ1-2; 9 bases fit TRBD1. This CDR3 spans 14 amino acids. The junction had 9 bases not matched to a gene; V was cut back by 6 bases and J by 7 bases. Germline CDR1 reads MDHEN; CDR2 reads SYDVKM. CDR3 sequence: CASRSRTGDRGYTF. DNA of the CDR3: TGTGCCAGCAGATCCCGGACAGGGGATCGTGGCTACACCTTC.

V is TRBV6-6 and J is TRBJ1-4; TRBD1 matches 7 bases. The junction had 4 bases not matched to a gene; V was cut back by 5 bases and J by 4 bases. This CDR3 comprises 14 residues. From germline, CDR1 is MNHNY and CDR2 SVGAGI (reference sequence). As DNA, the CDR3 is TGTGCCAGCAGTCGACAGGGAGATAATGAAAAACTGTTTTTT. It specifies CASSRQGDNEKLFF.

The chain joins TRBV5-5 to TRBJ1-1, with TRBD1 as a possible D gene (5 bases). The CDR3 consists of 14 residues. The germline V and J ends were trimmed by 7 bases and 1 base, with 14 bases remaining between them. CDR1 SGHKS and CDR2 YYEKEE come from the germline V gene (reference sequence). CDR3 region: CASEKIGQNTEAFF. The CDR3 nucleotides read TGTGCCAGCGAGAAAATCGGACAGAACACTGAAGCTTTCTTT.

This clone showed up just a few times. The V and J genes are TRBV10-3 and TRBJ2-1; 7 positions agree with TRBD1. Germline assignment: CDR1 ENHRY and CDR2 SYGVKD. This CDR3 is built from 15 residues. The V gene end was trimmed by 2 bases and the J gene end by 5 bases; junction bases not matched to a gene: 6. The CDR3 sequence is CAISEPTGLNNEQFF. CDR3 nucleotides: TGTGCCATCAGTGAGCCGACAGGGCTCAACAATGAGCAGTTCTTC.

This clone has only one observation. The chain links TRBV5-8 to TRBJ2-3, with TRBD2 matching over 8 bases. Germline assignment: CDR1 SGHTS and CDR2 YDEGEE. The CDR3 spans 15 residues. The trim removed 4 bases at V and 4 bases at J, leaving 8 bases unmatched. The CDR3 bases are TGTGCCAGCAGCCCGCTCCGGGAGGGCCCAGATACGCAGTATTTT. Translation: CASSPLREGPDTQYF.

This chain links TRBV5-6 with TRBJ2-5; TRBD2 agrees at 7 bases. V dropped 2 bases and J dropped 5; count of bases not matched to a gene: 15. The germline V gene encodes CDR1 SGHDT and CDR2 YYEEEE. The CDR3 is 17 residues long. CDR3 in amino acids: CASSFLRGGGSGETQYF. CDR3 coding DNA: TGTGCCAGCAGCTTTTTGAGGGGAGGCGGGAGTGGTGAGACCCAGTACTTC.

This rearrangement joins TRBV10-3 to TRBJ2-3; 10 bases line up with TRBD1. The CDR3 runs to 15 residues. Looked up from germline, CDR1 is ENHRY and CDR2 is SYGVKD. V shed 4 bases and J 3 bases; nucleotides not matched to a gene: 4. CDR3 DNA sequence: TGTGCCATCAGTGCCGGGACAGGGGAAACAGATACGCAGTATTTT. Protein: CAISAGTGETDTQYF.

The chain joins TRBV10-3 to TRBJ2-2, with 9 nucleotides matching TRBD2. Unmatched junction bases numbered 8, after V lost 4 bases and J lost 5 bases. Germline V gene data show CDR1 as ENHRY and CDR2 as SYGVKD. This CDR3 contains 16 residues. The CDR3 DNA sequence: TGTGCCATCAGTGTGGCGGGAGGGCCTGGGACCGGGGAGCTGTTTTTT. Translated, it gives CAISVAGGPGTGELFF.

The rearrangement uses TRBV4-3 and TRBJ2-1; 12 positions agree with TRBD2. V shed 0 bases, J shed 6 bases, and the junction held 9 bases outside the gene matches. The germline V gene encodes CDR1 LGHNA and CDR2 YSLEER. This CDR3 is 18 amino acids long. The CDR3 loop is CASSQDGLAGGPGNEQFF. CDR3 bases: TGCGCCAGCAGCCAAGATGGGCTAGCGGGAGGGCCCGGCAATGAGCAGTTCTTC.

At least ten counts were recorded for this clone. This chain links TRBV6-1 with TRBJ2-3; D gene uncertain. Germline lookup yields CDR1 MNHNS and CDR2 SASEGT. V was cut by 6 bases and J by 3 bases, with 16 bases left in between. This CDR3 comprises 15 residues. As DNA, the CDR3 is TGTGCCAGCAGGAGCGCCGGGTCGGGTACAGATACGCAGTATTTT. Amino acid sequence: CASRSAGSGTDTQYF.

This rearrangement joins TRBV7-8 to TRBJ2-1; D is possibly TRBD1 (6 bases). Trimming removed 4 bases from V and 4 bases from J, with 14 bases in between. The germline CDR1 and CDR2 sequences are SGHVS and FQNEAQ. There are 15 residues in the CDR3. CDR3 nucleotides: TGTGCCAGCAGCTCAGACGGGGACACTTACAATGAGCAGTTCTTC. This gives the protein CASSSDGDTYNEQFF.

This sequence joins TRBV30 and TRBJ1-5; D is possibly TRBD1 (6 bases). Germline V CDR1 and CDR2: GTSNPN, SVGIG (reference sequence). CDR3 length: 14 amino acids. V lost 2 bases to trimming and J lost 2 bases, with 10 bases between them. The CDR3 loop reads CAWSTGLGNQPQHF. The CDR3 bases are TGTGCCTGGAGTACAGGGTTGGGCAATCAGCCCCAGCATTTT.

In DNA, the CDR3 is TGTGCCAGCAGAATCACAGGGGTCATGCCCCAGCATTTT. Protein: CASRITGVMPQHF. V and J are TRBV28 and TRBJ1-5; 7 bases map to TRBD1. The ends lost 6 bases at V and 9 bases at J; junction bases unmatched: 8. Germline V gene lookup returns CDR1 MDHEN and CDR2 SYDVKM. The CDR3 is 13 residues long.